The entry below gives a single TCR beta chain sequence along with its context. The antigen is unknown. For the library, individual cDNA molecules each received unique molecular identifiers. TCRdb processed the RACE reads anew with MiXCR; each CDR3 protein has one entry. The sample carries hundreds of thousands of distinct CDR3 sequences, under 6.5% recorded once. These data come from a study of human T cells and chemical hapten exposure. Study in general: Recorded diagnoses among the mostly female patients were alopecia areata, totalis or universalis. Findings of the study overall: Clustering by CDR3 similarity yielded significantly more large clusters from expanded TCRs than controls.

Time point specified: patch test 2, 6 weeks after DPC sensitization. Treatment noted: therapeutic diphenylcyclopropenone sensitization with weekly scalp DPC. Extraction of total RNA was performed on unfractionated whole blood. The CDR3 sequence is 18 residues long. The germline V gene encodes CDR1 LGHNT and CDR2 FRNRAP. V shed 1 base and J 3 bases; nucleotides not matched to a gene: 12. The clonotype originates from a woman in her late teens or twenties with alopecia areata. Some clones in this sample may be carry-over from other donors' samples. The sample was whole blood, taken in connection with sensitization to the hapten diphenylcyclopropenone (DPC). The genes are TRBV12-5 and TRBJ2-3; TRBD1 matches 8 bases. CDR3 in amino acids: CASGLATRQGLGTDTQYF. Here the CDR3 DNA reads TGTGCTAGTGGTTTGGCTACCCGACAGGGGTTGGGGACAGATACGCAGTATTTT.